These 8 T cell receptor beta chains share one sample of origin, sequenced in a study of cytomegalovirus exposure and HLA in healthy donors. Amplification used 60 Vbeta primers and 13 Jbeta primers. Sequencing was performed with immunoSEQ multiplex PCR; in TCRdb, only in-frame clones are kept and a portion is missing. The data show 120,000 to 150,000 clones, around 80% seen once. Source material: PBMCs. The receptor source for this set is a male donor in good health and CMV-seropositive.

V and J are TRBV6-5 and TRBJ1-1; 7 bases fit TRBD1. The length of the CDR3 is 14 residues. The ends lost 5 bases at V and 1 base at J; junction bases unmatched: 4. CDR1 MNHEY and CDR2 SVGAGI come from the germline V gene. CDR3 amino acids: CASSERQGNTEAFF. The CDR3 nucleotides are TGTGCCAGCAGTGAGAGACAGGGGAACACTGAAGCTTTCTTT.

J is TRBJ1-4 and V is TRBV30; 9 bases map to TRBD1. The J segment lost 4 bases and the V segment lost 1 base, leaving 10 bases of the junction unmatched. Germline assignment: CDR1 GTSNPN and CDR2 SVGIG (reference sequence). This CDR3 spans 17 amino acids. In DNA, the CDR3 is TGTGCCTGGAGTGGGACAGGGGTCTCCATATTTAATGAAAAACTGTTTTTT. Protein sequence: CAWSGTGVSIFNEKLFF. Variable domain in full (rest from reference TRBV30 and TRBJ1-4): SQTIHQWPATLVQPVGSPLSLECTVEGTSNPNLYWYRQAAGRGLQLLFYSVGIGQISSEVPQNLSASRPQDRQFILSSKKLLLSDSGFYLCAWSGTGVSIFNEKLFFGSGTQLSVL.

This sequence joins TRBV4-3 and TRBJ2-7; D is unresolved. There are 15 residues in the CDR3. The V gene lost 0 bases and the J gene lost 4 bases, with 13 bases spanning the gap. The germline V gene has CDR1 LGHNA and CDR2 YSLEER. Written as DNA, the CDR3 is TGCGCCAGCAGCCAAGATTTACAGAACAGTTACGAGCAGTACTTC. Translation gives CASSQDLQNSYEQYF.

This chain connects TRBV5-8 to TRBJ2-3; 7 bases are a match to TRBD1. CDR1 SGHTS and CDR2 YDEGEE come from the germline V gene. The CDR3 loop spans 15 amino acids. J lost 5 bases, V lost 2 bases, and 8 bases had no gene match. CDR3 coding DNA: TGTGCCAGCAGCTTTGGACAGGTCGAGGTAGATACGCAGTATTTT. It encodes CASSFGQVEVDTQYF.

The chain employs TRBV9 and TRBJ2-5, with TRBD2 matching over 10 bases. V shed 4 bases, J shed 1 base, and the junction held 7 bases outside the gene matches. This CDR3 comprises 16 residues. In germline, CDR1 is SGDLS, CDR2 YYNGEE. The CDR3 bases are TGTGCCAGCAGCATAGCGGGAGGTCGGGGCCAAGAGACCCAGTACTTC. Residues: CASSIAGGRGQETQYF.

This rearrangement joins TRBV7-9 to TRBJ2-5; possibly TRBD2 for D (6 bases). Germline CDR1 and CDR2: SEHNR and FQNEAQ (reference sequence). Trimming left V 1 base short and J 1 base short, with 10 bases between. CDR3 length: 15 residues. The CDR3 protein is CASSLVPGGQETQYF. CDR3 coding DNA: TGTGCCAGCAGCTTAGTGCCCGGGGGCCAAGAGACCCAGTACTTC.

This rearrangement joins TRBV7-9 to TRBJ1-2; 9 bases are a match to TRBD1. The CDR3 extends over 18 amino acids. V lost 1 base and J lost 3; bases outside the gene matches: 12. Germline V gives CDR1 SEHNR, CDR2 FQNEAQ (reference sequence). The CDR3 reads CASSLGIGNRGPYYGYTF. In DNA, the CDR3 is TGTGCCAGCAGCTTAGGGATAGGAAACAGGGGGCCGTACTATGGCTACACCTTC.

The J gene is TRBJ2-3, the V gene TRBV30; 9 bases map to TRBD1. Germline V gene lookup returns CDR1 GTSNPN and CDR2 SVGIG (reference sequence). The J segment lost 0 bases and the V segment lost 2 bases, leaving 3 bases of the junction unmatched. There are 15 residues in the CDR3. The CDR3 DNA reads as TGTGCCTGGAGTTTTGGGACAGGGAGCACAGATACGCAGTATTTT. Encoded protein: CAWSFGTGSTDTQYF. Using reference TRBV30 and TRBJ2-3 for the parts outside the CDR3, the full variable domain is SQTIHQWPATLVQPVGSPLSLECTVEGTSNPNLYWYRQAAGRGLQLLFYSVGIGQISSEVPQNLSASRPQDRQFILSSKKLLLSDSGFYLCAWSFGTGSTDTQYFGPGTRLTVL.